The table lists the clone carrying this TCR beta chain with a few counts. Its antigen is as yet unknown. This specimen comes from a study of OX40 agonist ivuxolimab in advanced cancers. General observations from the study: Fewer expanded clones were found on average in CD4+ than in CD8+ T cells.

Per the germline V gene, CDR1 is MNHNY and CDR2 is SVGAGI (reference sequence). V lost 6 bases, J lost 6 bases, and 7 bases stayed unmatched. The CDR3 has 14 amino acids. Profiling relied on immunoSEQ multiplex PCR, and the TCRdb table lists in-frame clones only, not all of them. The sample has about 84,000 clones; more than 80% are singletons. Sequenced here: CD4+ or CD8+ T cells sorted from blood, sampled in a trial of the OX40 agonist ivuxolimab. This chain joins TRBV6-6 and TRBJ1-2, with 10 bases aligning to TRBD1. This TCR was sampled from an adult with an advanced solid tumor such as melanoma, head and neck, liver or kidney cancer. CDR3 nucleotides: TGTGCCAGCAGCCTCGACAGGGGGCGAAATGGCTACACCTTC. This codes for CASSLDRGRNGYTF.